The 20 T cell receptor beta chains below all came from one sample that was sequenced in a study of cytomegalovirus exposure and HLA in healthy donors. The PCR was carried out with 60 Vbeta primers and 13 Jbeta primers. Sequencing was performed with immunoSEQ multiplex PCR; in TCRdb, only in-frame clones are kept and a portion is missing. This table has 75,000 to 100,000 clones, around 60% appearing once. Sequences were obtained from PBMCs. These receptor sequences come from a man aged 60 to 75 in good health and CMV-seronegative.

The rearrangement links TRBV7-9 to TRBJ2-3; no firm D call. The CDR3 loop spans 14 amino acids. Germline V CDR1 and CDR2: SEHNR, FQNEAQ (reference sequence). Trimming took off 3 bases at V and 2 bases at J, with 9 bases between the two ends. The CDR3 DNA sequence: TGTGCCAGCAGCTTGGGCTTTTCCACAGATACGCAGTATTTT. It translates to CASSLGFSTDTQYF.

This chain links TRBV11-3 with TRBJ2-5; 7 positions match TRBD1. Germline V lookup: CDR1 SGHNT, CDR2 YENEEA. The CDR3 spans 16 residues. The V and J ends lost 4 bases and 3 bases, in that order; junction bases with no gene match: 11. The CDR3 region is CASSYLIGTGEETQYF. The CDR3, as DNA: TGTGCCAGCAGCTATCTTATTGGAACAGGGGAAGAGACCCAGTACTTC.

The V gene is TRBV7-9, the J gene TRBJ2-5; TRBD1 matches at 8 bases. V shed 1 base and J 5 bases; nucleotides not matched to a gene: 6. Germline values: CDR1 SEHNR, CDR2 FQNEAQ (reference sequence). The CDR3 totals 15 residues. CDR3 amino acids: CASSLDATGAETQYF. The CDR3 region has the DNA TGTGCCAGCAGCTTAGACGCGACAGGGGCCGAGACCCAGTACTTC.

This chain uses TRBV2 with TRBJ1-5, with no clear D. The germline V gene encodes CDR1 SNHLY and CDR2 FYNNEI. The ends were cut back, 4 bases at V and 2 bases at J, with 12 bases in the middle. The CDR3 totals 15 residues. The CDR3: CASSAGLAGNQPQHF. The CDR3 nucleotides read TGTGCCAGCAGTGCTGGTCTGGCGGGCAATCAGCCCCAGCATTTT.

The V gene is TRBV10-3, the J gene TRBJ1-6; 9 nucleotides match TRBD1. Germline V gene data show CDR1 as ENHRY and CDR2 as SYGVKD. The junction had 9 bases not matched to a gene; V was cut back by 10 bases and J by 8 bases. CDR3 length: 14 amino acids. CDR3 DNA: TGTGCCAGCTCTTTACAGGGGGCAGATTCACCCCTCCACTTT. Protein sequence: CASSLQGADSPLHF.

The genes are TRBV29-1 and TRBJ2-5; D not resolved. The V and J ends lost 4 bases and 1 base respectively, with 10 bases between them. The germline V gene encodes CDR1 SQVTM and CDR2 ANQGSEA. This CDR3 spans 13 amino acids. The CDR3 DNA is TGCAGCGTTGGTCCAGGCGTCCAAGAGACCCAGTACTTC. This sequence encodes CSVGPGVQETQYF.

This clone was seen a few times. The genes are TRBV10-2 and TRBJ1-1; D is uncertain. Deletions cut 4 bases from V and 2 bases from J, with 2 bases between. The germline V gene encodes CDR1 WSHSY and CDR2 SAAADI. There are 11 residues in the CDR3. CDR3 nucleotide sequence: TGCGCCAGCAGTGTAAACACTGAAGCTTTCTTT. Translated, it gives CASSVNTEAFF.

The V gene is TRBV2, the J gene TRBJ2-1, with D uncertain. Germline V gives CDR1 SNHLY, CDR2 FYNNEI. The CDR3 contains 15 residues. V lost 6 bases and J 0 bases, leaving 12 bases between the germline ends. The CDR3 loop is CASRPLTSSYNEQFF. The CDR3 bases are TGTGCCAGCAGACCACTAACGAGCTCCTACAATGAGCAGTTCTTC.

The chain recombines TRBV6-1 with TRBJ2-2; D unclear. In germline, CDR1 is MNHNS, CDR2 SASEGT. The CDR3 is made up of 16 amino acids. The V and J ends lost 2 bases and 0 bases respectively, with 10 bases between them. CDR3 residues: CASSEWITANTGELFF. Written as DNA, the CDR3 is TGTGCCAGCAGTGAATGGATCACAGCGAACACCGGGGAGCTGTTTTTT.

This chain links TRBV15 with TRBJ2-5; 12 nucleotides agree with TRBD2. The J call may be incorrect, as the DNA end agrees better with TRBJ2-7. Germline V gene data show CDR1 as LNHNV and CDR2 as YYDKDF (reference sequence). This CDR3 is 17 amino acids long. The CDR3 here is CATSRDKASGRVYEQYF. The CDR3 bases are TGTGCCACCAGCAGAGATAAGGCTAGCGGGAGGGTCTACGAGCAGTACTTC.

This clone was seen more than once but under ten times. V and J are TRBV7-3 and TRBJ2-3, with 9 bases lining up with TRBD2. V shed 3 bases and J 2 bases; nucleotides not matched to a gene: 6. Germline V gene sequence: CDR1 SGHTA, CDR2 FQGTGA. The CDR3 loop spans 16 amino acids. As DNA, the CDR3 is TGTGCCAGCAGCTTCGGTCTAGCGGGATTCACAGATACGCAGTATTTT. Translating gives CASSFGLAGFTDTQYF.

CDR3 sequence (DNA): TGTGCCAGCAGCTTAGTTGGCGGCAGCTTCATTGAAAAACTGTTTTTT. Protein sequence: CASSLVGGSFIEKLFF. The chain has TRBV7-2 and TRBJ1-4; no definite D call. Per the germline V gene, CDR1 is SGHTA and CDR2 is FQGNSA. Trimming pared 1 base from V and 7 bases from J, leaving 16 bases between. The CDR3 length is 16 residues.

This rearrangement joins TRBV19 to TRBJ2-5, with D tentatively TRBD2 (5 bases). TRBJ2-7 explains the end of the DNA better; the J call may be wrong. Germline values: CDR1 LNHDA, CDR2 SQIVND (reference sequence). The CDR3 length is 14 residues. The CDR3 nucleotides read TGTGCCAGTAGTATTTATCGGGGTTACGGCGAGCAGTACTTC. Residues: CASSIYRGYGEQYF.

This chain links TRBV18 with TRBJ2-5, with 9 bases identical to TRBD2. This CDR3 spans 17 amino acids. Losses at the gene ends were 4 bases for V and 4 bases for J; bases not matched to a gene: 13. The germline CDR1 and CDR2 sequences are KGHSH and LQKENI. The CDR3 region has the DNA TGTGCCAGCTCACACACCGGAAGCGGGGGGTCAACAGAGACCCAGTACTTC. It codes for CASSHTGSGGSTETQYF.

V and J are TRBV27 and TRBJ1-1, with D unclear. The germline V gene encodes CDR1 MNHEY and CDR2 SMNVEV (reference sequence). Trimming took off 7 bases at V and 1 base at J, with 4 bases between the two ends. This CDR3 spans 11 amino acids. Written as DNA, the CDR3 is TGTGCCAGCAAGCGGAACACTGAAGCTTTCTTT. Encoded protein: CASKRNTEAFF.

The CDR3 region has the DNA TGTGACAAGCCCAGACAGGATGGCCCGGGACAGGATGGACAGGGGGCCAACACTGAAGCTTTCTTT. Encoded protein: CDKPRQDGPGQDGQGANTEAFF. V is TRBV12-2 and J is TRBJ1-1; the table's D call of TRBD1 was not tested on the DNA. TRBV12-2 is a pseudogene segment. The CDR3 loop spans 22 amino acids.

J is TRBJ2-1 and V is TRBV7-2, with TRBD2 matching 7 bases. The J segment lost 3 bases and the V segment lost 2 bases, leaving 4 bases of the junction unmatched. CDR1 and CDR2 from the germline V gene are SGHTA and FQGNSA. CDR3 size: 15 residues. CDR3 sequence: CASSLMRGFYNEQFF. The CDR3 bases are TGTGCCAGCAGCTTAATGCGGGGGTTCTACAATGAGCAGTTCTTC. Combining the CDR3 with reference TRBV7-2 and TRBJ2-1 gives the whole variable domain GAGVSQSPSNKVTEKGKDVELRCDPISGHTALYWYRQSLGQGLEFLIYFQGNSAPDKSGLPSDRFSAERTGGSVSTLTIQRTQQEDSAVYLCASSLMRGFYNEQFFGPGTRLTVL.

This chain joins TRBV2 and TRBJ1-2; 7 bases map to TRBD1. This CDR3 comprises 16 residues. Looked up from germline, CDR1 is SNHLY and CDR2 is FYNNEI. Unmatched junction bases numbered 17, after V lost 8 bases and J lost 5 bases. The CDR3 coding sequence is TGTGCCAGCGGGGGCGGGACAGATAAGGGATGGTATGGCTACACCTTC. Translated: CASGGGTDKGWYGYTF.

The CDR3 here is CASIGRDRGANIQYF. CDR3 DNA sequence: TGTGCCAGCATCGGAAGGGACAGGGGAGCAAACATTCAGTACTTC. The rearrangement joins TRBV2 to TRBJ2-4, with 10 nucleotides matching TRBD1. The ends lost 7 bases at V and 6 bases at J; junction bases unmatched: 9. This CDR3 has 15 amino acids. CDR1 is SNHLY, CDR2 FYNNEI, per germline.

This clone was detected only a few times. The chain uses TRBV19 and TRBJ1-1, with D maybe TRBD1 (5 bases). The germline V and J ends were trimmed by 9 bases and 0 bases, with 20 bases remaining between them. CDR1 and CDR2 from the germline V gene are LNHDA and SQIVND (reference sequence). The CDR3 covers 16 residues. CDR3 loop: CASRTWSRGMNTEAFF. The CDR3, as DNA: TGTGCCAGCAGAACTTGGTCCCGGGGGATGAACACTGAAGCTTTCTTT.